The next 15 T cell receptor beta chains were all read from a single sample in a study of T cells after yellow fever vaccination. Using its own MiXCR run on the 5' RACE reads, TCRdb lists one record per CDR3 protein. This table holds approximately 150,000 distinct CDR3 sequences, 9.3% found once. The input for sequencing was CD8+ T cells sorted from PBMCs, taken 45 days after the yellow fever booster vaccination. Source of these receptors: a man in his late teens or twenties who received the YFV17D yellow fever vaccine.

This clonotype was found a few times. This chain links TRBV7-9 with TRBJ1-1; 8 bases line up with TRBD1. Trimming removed 5 bases from V and 1 base from J; junction bases left unmatched: 12. The germline V gene encodes CDR1 SEHNR and CDR2 FQNEAQ (reference sequence). This CDR3 comprises 17 residues. CDR3 sequence: CASSNPIPGTGNTEAFF. CDR3 nucleotides: TGTGCCAGCAGCAACCCCATCCCCGGGACAGGGAACACTGAAGCTTTCTTT.

This clonotype was counted a few times. The CDR3: CASTQGTGELFF. DNA of the CDR3: TGTGCCAGCACCCAGGGGACCGGGGAGCTGTTTTTT. The chain uses TRBV12-3 or TRBV12-4 and TRBJ2-2, with a tentative D call TRBD1 (6 bases). V was pared by 7 bases and J by 5 bases, with 8 bases between. This CDR3 region has 12 residues.

The rearrangement joins TRBV18 to TRBJ1-5; unclear D gene. This CDR3 is built from 13 residues. Germline CDR1 reads KGHSH; CDR2 reads LQKENI. The V gene lost 3 bases and the J gene lost 7 bases, with 10 bases spanning the gap. The CDR3 loop reads CASSPAQTQPQHF. CDR3 nucleotides: TGTGCCAGCTCACCCGCCCAGACCCAGCCCCAGCATTTT.

V and J are TRBV11-2 and TRBJ2-7; the D gene is possibly TRBD1 (6 bases). V shed 5 bases and J shed 2 bases, with 16 bases lying between them. The CDR3 sequence is 15 residues long. The germline V gene encodes CDR1 SGHAT and CDR2 FQNNGV. This CDR3 reads CASSPTQDRPYEQYF. CDR3 DNA: TGTGCCAGCAGCCCGACCCAAGACAGGCCCTACGAGCAGTACTTC. The complete variable domain, with remaining parts taken from reference TRBV11-2 and TRBJ2-7, reads EAGVAQSPRYKIIEKRQSVAFWCNPISGHATLYWYQQILGQGPKLLIQFQNNGVVDDSQLPKDRFSAERLKGVDSTLKIQPAKLEDSAVYLCASSPTQDRPYEQYFGPGTRLTVT.

The rearrangement joins TRBV4-1 to TRBJ1-2, with D possibly TRBD1 on 6 matching bases. Per germline, CDR1 MGHRA and CDR2 YSYEKL. CDR3 length equals 17 residues. V lost 0 bases and J lost 6, with 20 bases in between. The CDR3 protein is CASSQDGGQPLLDGYTF. The CDR3 nucleotides are TGCGCCAGCAGCCAAGACGGGGGGCAGCCTTTACTGGATGGCTACACCTTC.

The chain has TRBV4-3 and TRBJ2-1; D perhaps matches TRBD1 (6 bases). V lost 0 bases and J lost 8, with 11 bases in between. The CDR3 runs 14 residues. Germline loops: CDR1 LGHNA, CDR2 YSLEER. CDR3 loop: CASSQDTGRDEQFF. CDR3 sequence (DNA): TGCGCCAGCAGCCAAGATACAGGGCGCGATGAGCAGTTCTTC.

This clonotype appeared a few times. CDR3 in DNA: TGCGCCAGCAGCCAAGATGGGGGGTCGGGAGAGACCCAGTACTTC. It is translated as CASSQDGGSGETQYF. The chain couples TRBV4-1 to TRBJ2-5; a possible D gene is TRBD2 (6 bases). This CDR3 contains 15 residues. Germline-derived CDR1 and CDR2 are MGHRA and YSYEKL. The V end was cut by 0 bases, the J end by 4 bases, with 12 bases between.

The chain joins TRBV21-1 to TRBJ2-6; the listed D gene, TRBD1, was not tested against the DNA. TRBV21-1 is a pseudogene. The CDR3 contains 19 residues. The CDR3 DNA sequence: TGTGCCAGCAGCAAAGTACGGCTTCAACCCCGGTATGGGGCCAACGTCCTGACTTTC. This encodes CASSKVRLQPRYGANVLTF.

J is TRBJ2-1 and V is TRBV5-5; TRBD1 or TRBD2 may be the D gene (5 bases each). The CDR3 length is 16 residues. Germline CDR1 is SGHKS and CDR2 is YYEKEE (reference sequence). Trimming removed 0 bases from V and 7 bases from J, with 17 bases in between. CDR3 sequence (DNA): TGTGCCAGCAGCTTGGCCTTTCCCACAGAGGGGAATGAGCAGTTCTTC. Translated, it gives CASSLAFPTEGNEQFF. The full variable domain, completed using reference TRBV5-5 and TRBJ2-1, is DAGVTQSPTHLIKTRGQQVTLRCSPISGHKSVSWYQQVLGQGPQFIFQYYEKEERGRGNFPDRFSARQFPNYSSELNVNALLLGDSALYLCASSLAFPTEGNEQFFGPGTRLTVL.

This clonotype was seen more than once but under ten times. J is TRBJ2-3 and V is TRBV30; D unresolved. V was shortened by 5 bases and J by 5 bases, with 5 bases between the two germline ends. The germline V gene encodes CDR1 GTSNPN and CDR2 SVGIG (reference sequence). The CDR3 totals 10 residues. The CDR3 region has the DNA TGTGCCTGGGGACGAGATACGCAGTATTTT. This encodes CAWGRDTQYF.

The chain has TRBV15 and TRBJ2-5; D is unresolved. The CDR3 spans 14 residues. Germline V lookup: CDR1 LNHNV, CDR2 YYDKDF (reference sequence). Trimming removed 3 bases at V and 5 bases at J, with 13 bases between. As DNA, the CDR3 is TGTGCCACCAGCAGTTTCGCCGTAGTGGAGACCCAGTACTTC. It codes for CATSSFAVVETQYF.

The chain carries TRBV5-4 and TRBJ1-2, with no clear D. The CDR3 is 15 residues long. V was trimmed by 3 bases and J by 4 bases, leaving 16 bases between them. CDR1 and CDR2 from the germline V gene are SGHNT and YYREEE (reference sequence). The CDR3 protein is CASSSQPGLGYGYTF. The CDR3, as DNA: TGTGCCAGCAGCTCGCAACCAGGTTTGGGCTATGGCTACACCTTC.

V gene TRBV4-1 combines with J gene TRBJ1-2; TRBD1 matches 9 bases. V lost 4 bases, J lost 8 bases, and 14 bases stayed unmatched. CDR3 size: 16 residues. Germline V gene sequence: CDR1 MGHRA, CDR2 YSYEKL. In DNA form, the CDR3 reads TGCGCCAGCAGCCCCGGGGTTACAGGGGGCGCGAAAGGCTACACCTTC. Encoded protein: CASSPGVTGGAKGYTF.

Ten or more counts support this clonotype. V gene TRBV7-2 combines with J gene TRBJ2-3; 8 positions agree with TRBD2. The CDR3 is made up of 14 amino acids. Germline CDR1 reads SGHTA; CDR2 reads FQGNSA. Germline trimming cut 3 bases from V and 6 bases from J; bases unmatched to any gene: 5. CDR3 residues: CASSFHPGGDTQYF. The DNA for the CDR3 is TGTGCCAGCAGCTTCCACCCGGGAGGGGATACGCAGTATTTT.

V and J are TRBV7-2 and TRBJ2-3; no reliable D call. V was clipped by 3 bases and J by 6 bases, with 7 bases between them. This CDR3 spans 12 amino acids. Germline-derived CDR1 and CDR2 are SGHTA and FQGNSA. The CDR3 loop reads CASSLVSDTQYF. In DNA form, the CDR3 reads TGTGCCAGCAGCTTGGTCTCCGATACGCAGTATTTT.